This T cell receptor (beta chain) originates from a study of blood T cell repertoires in COVID-19. Study at large: COVID-19 samples, acute and convalescent, were from the United States, Italy and Spain.

Germline CDR1 and CDR2: LGHNT and FRNRAP. V was cut by 7 bases and J by 5 bases, with 20 bases left in between. The CDR3 contains 16 residues. Clones were read by immunoSEQ multiplex PCR, and TCRdb kept only the in-frame ones, dropping some. The data show some 150,000 clones, with approximately 81% seen just once and 35% to 40% held by the top ten. The receptor comes from a human donor in a cohort sampled during active COVID-19. The sequencing sample was made of peripheral blood. This sequence joins TRBV12-5 and TRBJ2-2; D is possibly TRBD1 (5 bases). This CDR3 is CASAPVLGARTGELFF. The CDR3 nucleotides are TGTGCTAGTGCCCCGGTTTTAGGGGCTCGGACCGGGGAGCTGTTTTTT.